This TCR beta chain was captured in a study of response to subunit inactivated influenza vaccine listed by TCRdb under 2018. For the wider study: The study used deep quantitative T cell receptor repertoire profiling to track responses to a trivalent subunit inactivated influenza vaccine. Overall study outcomes, separate from this receptor: According to the authors, only a limited number of new T cells may be recruited by each seasonal influenza vaccination.

The protocol used for the library was RT-PCR. For sequencing, an Illumina HiSeq 2500 was employed. Through fastp at Q25 and MiXCR, TCRdb rebuilt clones from the public reads, retaining in-frame beta chains. When rows share a CDR3 protein, they turn into one entry using the most common DNA and genes. This sample gives under 550,000 distinct CDR3 sequences in total; 7.6% of them show up just once. Together, the top ten hold roughly 13% of the sample. Remarks on this clonotype: There is no known antigen for this receptor. The record has no base qualities; no much larger clone is one base away.

The sequence was collected from a man between 50 and 75 years old who received an inactivated influenza vaccine. Donor details come from another sample of the same person, matched by shared clones. Sequenced material: PBMCs from blood, taken less than 25 months after vaccination.

The DNA reads TGTGCCAGCAGTTTAGCGGTAACAGCCACCTCCACTGAAGCTTTCTTT. This gives the protein CASSLAVTATSTEAFF. The sequence is built from TRBV28 and TRBJ1-1, with the D segment identity uncertain. CDR1 and CDR2 (MDHEN, SYDVKM) derive from the germline V gene. V loses 2 bases, J loses 4 bases, and the germline ends lie 17 bases apart. The CDR3 spans 16 residues, from the cysteine through the phenylalanine. The only DNA kept is the CDR3, 48 bases in frame from the first base.